The next 25 T cell receptor beta chains were all read from a single sample in a study of technical replicates of blood from a handful of donors. TCRdb's copy holds only in-frame clones and misses some; the assay was immunoSEQ multiplex PCR. The profile shows 60,000 to 85,000 clones, 91% of them singletons. The specimen was T cells isolated from PBMCs. All receptors derive from a human donor in good health.

This clone is a singleton in its sample. The chain links TRBV9 to TRBJ2-1, with D possibly being TRBD2 (5 bases). The CDR3 sequence is 15 residues long. The V end was cut by 5 bases, the J end by 2 bases, with 14 bases between. CDR1 is SGDLS and CDR2 is YYNGEE in the germline V gene. The CDR3 region is CASSEGGYPYNEQFF. The CDR3 nucleotides are TGTGCCAGCAGTGAGGGCGGATACCCCTACAATGAGCAGTTCTTC.

The genes are TRBV7-2 and TRBJ2-3, with a tentative D call TRBD2 (6 bases). Deletions cut 1 base from V and 2 bases from J, with 13 bases between. This CDR3 contains 16 residues. Germline V gives CDR1 SGHTA, CDR2 FQGNSA. CDR3: CASSLDRGIVTDTQYF. In nucleotides, the CDR3 is TGTGCCAGCAGCTTAGATCGCGGGATTGTCACAGATACGCAGTATTTT.

The CDR3 region has the DNA TGTGCCAGCAGACATACTGGCTCGACTATACCGTTGGGAAACACCATATATTTT. It yields the protein CASRHTGSTIPLGNTIYF. The gene calls are TRBV7-9 and TRBJ1-3; D is uncertain. Germline CDR1 is SEHNR and CDR2 is FQNEAQ (reference sequence). The V gene lost 6 bases and the J gene lost 4 bases, with 25 bases spanning the gap. The CDR3 sequence is 18 residues long.

This clone came up a few times. The V gene is TRBV16, the J gene TRBJ1-5, with D uncertain. Germline loops: CDR1 KGHSY, CDR2 FQNENV. Trimming stripped 6 bases from V and 4 bases from J, with 13 bases between. The CDR3 is 14 amino acids. The CDR3 sequence: CASSPGPRNQPQHF. The CDR3 DNA sequence: TGTGCCAGCAGTCCGGGTCCCAGAAATCAGCCCCAGCATTTT.

This clone was picked up one time. This rearrangement joins TRBV9 to TRBJ2-3, with 11 positions matching TRBD2. Trimming cost V 4 bases and J 5 bases; bases outside gene matches: 9. The CDR3 length is 16 residues. Per the germline V gene, CDR1 is SGDLS and CDR2 is YYNGEE. Here the CDR3 reads CASSSQTGTSGDTQYF. For the CDR3, the DNA is TGTGCCAGCAGCTCTCAAACCGGGACTAGCGGAGATACGCAGTATTTT.

This chain joins TRBV30 and TRBJ2-2; 8 bases are a match to TRBD2. The V gene end was trimmed by 3 bases and the J gene end by 5 bases; junction bases not matched to a gene: 11. Looked up from germline, CDR1 is GTSNPN and CDR2 is SVGIG (reference sequence). The CDR3 loop spans 16 amino acids. The CDR3 DNA sequence: TGTGCCTGGAGGCATAATAAGCGGGAGACGACCGGGGAGCTGTTTTTT. Translation gives CAWRHNKRETTGELFF.

The chain is built from TRBV7-3 and TRBJ2-7, with a possible D match to TRBD1 (6 bases). Trimming cost V 0 bases and J 6 bases, with 15 bases left between them. CDR3 length: 15 amino acids. Germline V gene sequence: CDR1 SGHTA, CDR2 FQGTGA. CDR3 coding DNA: TGTGCCAGCAGCTTAACTGACCTGAGGGGGTCCGAGCAGTACTTC. Protein product: CASSLTDLRGSEQYF.

V usage is TRBV19 and J usage is TRBJ1-1; 8 bases align to TRBD1. Germline V CDR1 and CDR2: LNHDA, SQIVND (reference sequence). V trimming: 3 bases; J trimming: 3 bases; junction bases outside the gene matches: 6. This CDR3 contains 15 residues. The CDR3 here is CASSMTGVAYTEAFF. CDR3 bases: TGTGCCAGTAGTATGACAGGGGTAGCGTACACTGAAGCTTTCTTT.

This rearrangement joins TRBV6-1 to TRBJ1-1; D gene ambiguous. V was trimmed by 8 bases and J by 4 bases, leaving 20 bases between them. CDR1 and CDR2 from the germline V gene are MNHNS and SASEGT. This CDR3 region has 15 residues. This CDR3 reads CASAFEGLAGTEAFF. The CDR3 region has the DNA TGTGCCAGCGCCTTCGAGGGCTTAGCGGGCACTGAAGCTTTCTTT.

V usage is TRBV15 and J usage is TRBJ2-7, with 8 bases fitting TRBD1. This CDR3 comprises 17 residues. V lost 0 bases to trimming and J lost 1 base; unmatched junction nucleotides: 8. Germline V gives CDR1 LNHNV, CDR2 YYDKDF (reference sequence). The CDR3 DNA sequence: TGTGCCACCAGCAGAGATGGGGGACAGGACGGATCCTACGAGCAGTACTTC. This translates into CATSRDGGQDGSYEQYF. Filled out from reference TRBV15 and TRBJ2-7, the complete variable domain reads DAMVIQNPRYQVTQFGKPVTLSCSQTLNHNVMYWYQQKSSQAPKLLFHYYDKDFNNEADTPDNFQSRRPNTSFCFLDIRSPGLGDTAMYLCATSRDGGQDGSYEQYFGPGTRLTVT.

The rearrangement uses TRBV9 and TRBJ1-5; the D is unclear. The CDR3 has 13 amino acids. The V end lost 0 bases, the J end lost 5 bases, and 6 bases lay between the germline ends. The germline CDR1 and CDR2 sequences are SGDLS and YYNGEE. CDR3 amino acids: CASSVAPDQPQHF. DNA of the CDR3: TGTGCCAGCAGCGTAGCCCCAGATCAGCCCCAGCATTTT.

The CDR3, as DNA: TGCGCCAGCAGCTTGGGGTCAGGGGGTACTGGAGGAAACACCATATATTTT. Translated: CASSLGSGGTGGNTIYF. The rearrangement uses TRBV5-1 and TRBJ1-3; 7 bases are a match to TRBD1. Trimming took 0 bases from V and 4 from J; bases not matched to a gene: 10. Germline V lookup: CDR1 SGHRS, CDR2 YFSETQ. The CDR3 sequence is 17 residues long.

The gene calls are TRBV9 and TRBJ1-2; D is uncertain. Trimming stripped 4 bases from V and 8 bases from J, with 15 bases between. The CDR3 is 13 residues long. Germline values: CDR1 SGDLS, CDR2 YYNGEE. CDR3 residues: CASSPGGVGGYTF. The CDR3 bases are TGTGCCAGCAGCCCTGGAGGAGTAGGCGGCTACACCTTC.

The chain is built from TRBV5-6 and TRBJ2-7; 8 bases are a match to TRBD1. The CDR3 consists of 14 residues. V lost 4 bases to trimming and J lost 3 bases; unmatched junction nucleotides: 6. Germline CDR1 reads SGHDT; CDR2 reads YYEEEE. The CDR3 DNA is TGTGCCAGCAGCCCGGACAGGGAGATCTACGAGCAGTACTTC. Translation: CASSPDREIYEQYF.

This clone was seen more than once but under ten times. The chain combines TRBV19 with TRBJ1-1, with TRBD1 as a possible D gene (6 bases). The length of the CDR3 is 14 residues. The germline gives CDR1 LNHDA, CDR2 SQIVND (reference sequence). V lost 7 bases and J 0 bases, leaving 12 bases between the germline ends. In DNA, the CDR3 is TGTGCCAGTACCCCGGACAGACTGAACACTGAAGCTTTCTTT. It specifies CASTPDRLNTEAFF.

The CDR3 DNA follows: TGTGCCAGCAGCCCAAGGACTAGCGGGATTGAGCAGTACTTC. This translates into CASSPRTSGIEQYF. The V and J genes are TRBV7-6 and TRBJ2-7; 12 bases align to TRBD2. The V gene's germline CDR1 is SGHVS and CDR2 FNYEAQ. V was clipped by 5 bases and J by 7 bases; unmatched bases: 6. The length of the CDR3 is 14 residues.

The CDR3 is CSVGVGGETQYF. The CDR3 DNA is TGCAGCGTTGGTGTGGGGGGGGAGACCCAGTACTTC. The chain couples TRBV29-1 to TRBJ2-5; 7 bases match TRBD2. Per the germline V gene, CDR1 is SQVTM and CDR2 is ANQGSEA. This CDR3 has 12 residues. With V trimmed by 4 bases and J by 5 bases, 4 bases remained unmatched.

The chain carries TRBV28 and TRBJ1-5, with 10 bases aligning to TRBD1. The CDR3 has 12 residues. V shed 10 bases, J shed 5 bases, and the junction held 2 bases outside the gene matches. Per the germline V gene, CDR1 is MDHEN and CDR2 is SYDVKM. The CDR3 DNA reads as TGTGCCATCGGACAGGGGGATCAGCCCCAGCATTTT. Its protein product is CAIGQGDQPQHF. Based on the CDR3 plus reference TRBV28 and TRBJ1-5, the full variable domain is DVKVTQSSRYLVKRTGEKVFLECVQDMDHENMFWYRQDPGLGLRLIYFSYDVKMKEKGDIPEGYSVSREKKERFSLILESASTNQTSMYLCAIGQGDQPQHFGDGTRLSIL.

This sequence joins TRBV28 and TRBJ2-7; perhaps TRBD1 as D (5 bases). Trimming took 5 bases from V and 2 from J, leaving 10 bases between them. The CDR3 is 13 residues long. The germline CDR1 and CDR2 sequences are MDHEN and SYDVKM. Here the CDR3 DNA reads TGTGCCAGCAGTCACAGGTGGACCTACGAGCAGTACTTC. This gives the protein CASSHRWTYEQYF.

The chain couples TRBV7-8 to TRBJ2-3, with 10 nucleotides matching TRBD2. The V gene's germline CDR1 is SGHVS and CDR2 FQNEAQ. V gave up 3 bases and J gave up 1 base; unmatched junction bases: 7. The length of the CDR3 is 17 residues. This CDR3 is CASSFQSSGRGTDTQYF. DNA for the CDR3: TGTGCCAGCAGCTTTCAGTCTAGCGGGAGAGGCACAGATACGCAGTATTTT.

CDR3 residues: CASSRPGTTDTQYF. In DNA, the CDR3 is TGTGCCAGCAGTAGACCCGGGACAACAGATACGCAGTATTTT. The chain combines TRBV25-1 with TRBJ2-3, with D perhaps matching TRBD1 (6 bases). The CDR3 totals 14 residues. From germline, CDR1 is MGHDK and CDR2 SYGVNS. Trimming pared 5 bases from V and 3 bases from J, leaving 12 bases between.

The chain recombines TRBV28 with TRBJ2-1; 14 nucleotides agree with TRBD2. J gave up 7 bases and V 8 bases, and 4 bases lay outside the gene matches. Germline V gives CDR1 MDHEN, CDR2 SYDVKM. The CDR3 length is 14 residues. CDR3 DNA: TGTGCCAGCGGGGGACTAGCGGGAGTAAATGAGCAGTTCTTC. The encoded protein is CASGGLAGVNEQFF.

The CDR3 nucleotides are TGTGCCAGCAGTCCTACCGGGACAGGGCCGTACAATGAGCAGTTCTTC. This encodes CASSPTGTGPYNEQFF. J is TRBJ2-1 and V is TRBV28, with 9 bases fitting TRBD1. The CDR3 is 16 residues long. V trimming: 5 bases; J trimming: 4 bases; junction bases outside the gene matches: 9. From germline, CDR1 is MDHEN and CDR2 SYDVKM.

V is TRBV6-5 and J is TRBJ2-2; D remains ambiguous. Germline V lookup: CDR1 MNHEY, CDR2 SVGAGI. The CDR3 contains 16 residues. V lost 0 bases, J lost 5 bases, and 13 bases lay in between. Here the CDR3 reads CASSYSWQVLTGELFF. The CDR3 coding sequence is TGTGCCAGCAGTTACTCCTGGCAGGTTTTAACCGGGGAGCTGTTTTTT.

This chain joins TRBV4-3 and TRBJ2-3; no definite D call. The CDR3 is made up of 12 amino acids. In germline, CDR1 is LGHNA, CDR2 YSLEER. V was clipped by 0 bases and J by 9 bases, with 7 bases between them. CDR3 in DNA: TGCGCCAGCAGCCAAGAGGGCAGAACGCAGTATTTT. It is translated as CASSQEGRTQYF.